This T cell receptor beta chain originates from a study of shared clonotypes between healthy human individuals. The table came from immunoSEQ multiplex PCR; TCRdb's copy has only in-frame clones and leaves some out. The repertoire holds roughly 2,300,000 clones, with 92% as singletons. From germline, CDR1 is SGHRS and CDR2 YFSETQ. This CDR3 spans 17 amino acids. The J segment lost 4 bases and the V segment lost 4 bases, leaving 12 bases of the junction unmatched. This TCR derives from a man between 18 and 29 years old in good health. Some clones in this sample may be carry-over from other donors' samples. Material: naive CD4+ T cells from PBMCs. This sample's subset: CD45RA+ positively selected. The chain combines TRBV5-1 with TRBJ2-1, with 9 bases identical to TRBD2. The CDR3 sequence is CASSLRGGTSPYNEQFF. Written as DNA, the CDR3 is TGCGCCAGCAGCCTCCGGGGCGGGACTAGCCCATACAATGAGCAGTTCTTC. Full variable domain (missing parts from reference TRBV5-1 and TRBJ2-1): KAGVTQTPRYLIKTRGQQVTLSCSPISGHRSVSWYQQTPGQGLQFLFEYFSETQRNKGNFPGRFSGRQFSNSRSEMNVSTLELGDSALYLCASSLRGGTSPYNEQFFGPGTRLTVL.